Each of the 20 T cell receptor beta chains below was sequenced from the same sample in a study of blood T cell repertoires in COVID-19. Only in-frame clones appear in the TCRdb table, and some are missing; sequencing was by immunoSEQ multiplex PCR. The data hold 210,000 or so clones, with approximately 91% observed a single time. Source material: peripheral blood. The receptors were sampled from a woman aged 35 to 49 who had recovered from COVID-19.

The chain links TRBV28 to TRBJ2-7; perhaps TRBD1 as D (6 bases). Germline values: CDR1 MDHEN, CDR2 SYDVKM. Trimming shortened V by 9 bases and J by 5 bases, and 14 bases separated the two germline ends. The CDR3 totals 12 residues. The CDR3 region has the DNA TGTGCCAGTCGGCTACAGGGCCACGAGCAGTACTTC. This gives the protein CASRLQGHEQYF.

The J gene is TRBJ1-5, the V gene TRBV18, with 7 bases fitting TRBD1. Germline V gene lookup returns CDR1 KGHSH and CDR2 LQKENI. The CDR3 runs to 15 residues. The junction had 8 bases not matched to a gene; V was cut back by 3 bases and J by 6 bases. CDR3 sequence reads: CASSPGQGGIQPQHF. The CDR3 DNA is TGTGCCAGCTCACCCGGGCAGGGGGGAATTCAGCCCCAGCATTTT. The full variable domain, with the rest looked up from reference TRBV18 and TRBJ1-5, is NAGVMQNPRHLVRRRGQEARLRCSPMKGHSHVYWYRQLPEEGLKFMVYLQKENIIDESGMPKERFSAEFPKEGPSILRIQQVVRGDSAAYFCASSPGQGGIQPQHFGDGTRLSIL.

For this clone: The conserved phenylalanine or tryptophan normally closing the CDR3 is absent here, so this likely arose from a read error. Because the CDR3's place on the DNA is in doubt, the DNA is left out and the CDR3 is given as listed by TCRdb. This sequence joins TRBV21-1 and TRBJ2-7; TRBD1 is the table's D call and was not checked against the DNA. TRBV21-1 is reported as a pseudogene. The CDR3 adds up to 9 amino acids, both ends counted. This CDR3 is CASSDRAPR.

The V and J genes are TRBV27 and TRBJ2-1; TRBD1 matches at 8 bases. The CDR3 runs 14 residues. V was pared by 6 bases and J by 9 bases, with 10 bases of the junction left unmatched. Germline values: CDR1 MNHEY, CDR2 SMNVEV (reference sequence). In DNA, the CDR3 is TGTGCCAGCAGCCCCGACAGGGGAGGAGGTGAGCAGTTCTTC. Amino acid sequence: CASSPDRGGGEQFF.

The chain is built from TRBV19 and TRBJ2-2, with 8 bases lining up with TRBD1. Germline V CDR1 and CDR2: LNHDA, SQIVND (reference sequence). The V gene end was trimmed by 5 bases and the J gene end by 5 bases; junction bases not matched to a gene: 10. This CDR3 has 16 residues. CDR3 protein: CASSVTGGASTGELFF. DNA of the CDR3: TGTGCCAGTAGTGTCACAGGGGGAGCGAGTACCGGGGAGCTGTTTTTT.

The rearrangement joins TRBV7-2 to TRBJ2-3; the D gene is possibly TRBD1 (5 bases). Germline V CDR1 and CDR2: SGHTA, FQGNSA. The V end lost 6 bases, the J end lost 1 base, and 14 bases lay between the germline ends. CDR3 size: 15 residues. Here the CDR3 DNA reads TGTGCCAGCAGTAGGAGTTTAGGGGGCACAGATACGCAGTATTTT. The encoded protein is CASSRSLGGTDTQYF.

The chain joins TRBV29-1 to TRBJ2-5; 8 positions agree with TRBD2. Trimming removed 5 bases from V and 5 bases from J; junction bases left unmatched: 10. The germline gives CDR1 SQVTM, CDR2 ANQGSEA. The CDR3 extends over 14 amino acids. The CDR3 protein is CSVSSGSGRETQYF. CDR3 DNA sequence: TGCAGCGTTTCCAGCGGGAGTGGCCGGGAGACCCAGTACTTC.

The rearrangement links TRBV29-1 to TRBJ2-3, with D possibly matching TRBD1 (6 bases). This CDR3 contains 12 residues. Per germline, CDR1 SQVTM and CDR2 ANQGSEA. Trimming shortened V by 6 bases and J by 6 bases, and 13 bases separated the two germline ends. The CDR3 DNA sequence: TGCAGCGTCGGACAAGGACAGGATACGCAGTATTTT. Protein product: CSVGQGQDTQYF.

The V and J genes are TRBV3-1 (or the pseudogene TRBV3-2) and TRBJ1-1; D remains ambiguous. The CDR3 spans 14 residues. Trimming removed 1 base from V and 1 base from J, with 7 bases in between. Germline V gene data show CDR1 as LGHDT and CDR2 as YNNKEL (reference sequence). CDR3 protein: CASSQVSGNTEAFF. The CDR3 nucleotides are TGTGCCAGCAGCCAAGTTAGCGGGAACACTGAAGCTTTCTTT.

The chain recombines TRBV7-2 with TRBJ1-6; TRBD1 might be the D (5 bases). Trimming shortened V by 1 base and J by 7 bases, and 8 bases separated the two germline ends. This CDR3 is built from 14 residues. CDR1 SGHTA and CDR2 FQGNSA come from the germline V gene. The CDR3 nucleotides are TGTGCCAGCAGCTTAGGGCGACAGAATTCACCCCTCCACTTT. It encodes CASSLGRQNSPLHF.

V gene TRBV19 combines with J gene TRBJ2-3, with 9 bases matching TRBD2. Trimming removed 3 bases from V and 4 bases from J; junction bases left unmatched: 5. Germline V gene data show CDR1 as LNHDA and CDR2 as SQIVND (reference sequence). The CDR3 totals 15 residues. The CDR3 nucleotides are TGTGCCAGTAGTATTGGGACTAGCCTTCCAGATACGCAGTATTTT. Translating gives CASSIGTSLPDTQYF.

This chain connects TRBV7-8 to TRBJ2-7; maybe TRBD2 (6 bases). This CDR3 contains 14 residues. V lost 2 bases, J lost 3 bases, and 11 bases lay in between. Germline V gene lookup returns CDR1 SGHVS and CDR2 FQNEAQ. DNA for the CDR3: TGTGCCAGCAGCTTACTAGGAGGGTTCTACGAGCAGTACTTC. Its translation: CASSLLGGFYEQYF. Together with reference TRBV7-8 and TRBJ2-7, the CDR3 gives the full variable domain: GAGVSQSPRYKVAKRGQDVALRCDPISGHVSLFWYQQALGQGPEFLTYFQNEAQLDKSGLPSDRFFAERPEGSVSTLKIQRTQQEDSAVYLCASSLLGGFYEQYFGPGTRLTVT.

A few counts support this clone. The genes are TRBV5-8 and TRBJ1-5, with no clear D. With 2 bases removed from V and 2 bases from J, the gap between germline ends came to 8 bases. The CDR3 sequence is 14 residues long. The germline V gene encodes CDR1 SGHTS and CDR2 YDEGEE. The CDR3 reads CASSLGRGNQPQHF. CDR3 in DNA: TGTGCCAGCAGCTTAGGGAGGGGCAATCAGCCCCAGCATTTT.

This chain links TRBV11-2 with TRBJ2-7; D is perhaps TRBD1 (6 bases). This CDR3 contains 15 residues. The V end lost 5 bases, the J end lost 1 base, and 15 bases lay between the germline ends. Per germline, CDR1 SGHAT and CDR2 FQNNGV. The CDR3 loop is CASSTRKGQSYEQYF. The CDR3 DNA is TGTGCCAGCAGCACCCGAAAAGGACAGTCCTACGAGCAGTACTTC.

The V and J genes are TRBV19 and TRBJ2-7; 12 bases are a match to TRBD2. The CDR3 consists of 15 residues. CDR1 is LNHDA, CDR2 SQIVND, per germline (reference sequence). V lost 6 bases and J lost 3; bases outside the gene matches: 6. The CDR3 loop reads CASSTRTSGNYEQYF. The CDR3 DNA is TGTGCCAGTAGCACCCGGACTAGCGGGAACTACGAGCAGTACTTC.

The chain combines TRBV11-2 with TRBJ1-1; the match to TRBD1 covers 8 bases. The V segment lost 6 bases and the J segment 7 bases; nucleotides outside the gene matches: 7. This CDR3 is built from 13 residues. From germline, CDR1 is SGHAT and CDR2 FQNNGV. CDR3 sequence reads: CASRRGQGVEAFF. CDR3 sequence (DNA): TGTGCCAGCAGACGCGGACAGGGAGTTGAAGCTTTCTTT.

This chain joins TRBV9 and TRBJ2-1, with TRBD2 as a possible D gene (6 bases). Trimming stripped 2 bases from V and 0 bases from J, with 12 bases between. The germline CDR1 and CDR2 sequences are SGDLS and YYNGEE. The CDR3 is 16 residues long. CDR3 loop: CASSVDFSGSYNEQFF. The CDR3 DNA reads TGTGCCAGCAGCGTGGATTTTAGCGGCTCCTACAATGAGCAGTTCTTC.

The genes are TRBV18 and TRBJ2-7; 8 bases align to TRBD1. CDR1 and CDR2 (germline): KGHSH, LQKENI. The V gene end was trimmed by 3 bases and the J gene end by 3 bases; junction bases not matched to a gene: 7. This CDR3 contains 15 residues. The chain's CDR3 is CASSPGTGSLYEQYF. For the CDR3, the DNA is TGTGCCAGCTCACCTGGGACAGGTTCCCTCTACGAGCAGTACTTC.

CDR3 region: CATSDLEGLGQETQYF. CDR3 in DNA: TGTGCCACCAGTGATTTGGAGGGTCTTGGGCAAGAGACCCAGTACTTC. J is TRBJ2-5 and V is TRBV24-1; TRBD2 might be the D (5 bases). This CDR3 is 16 amino acids long. The V end lost 0 bases, the J end lost 2 bases, and 12 bases lay between the germline ends. Germline assignment: CDR1 KGHDR and CDR2 SFDVKD.

The V and J genes are TRBV19 and TRBJ1-1; TRBD1 matches at 7 bases. CDR1 is LNHDA, CDR2 SQIVND, per germline (reference sequence). V dropped 6 bases and J dropped 3; count of bases not matched to a gene: 13. The CDR3 has 16 residues. Here the CDR3 DNA reads TGTGCCAGTAGGACAACAGGGGTAAATCTTCACACTGAAGCTTTCTTT. Amino acid sequence: CASRTTGVNLHTEAFF.